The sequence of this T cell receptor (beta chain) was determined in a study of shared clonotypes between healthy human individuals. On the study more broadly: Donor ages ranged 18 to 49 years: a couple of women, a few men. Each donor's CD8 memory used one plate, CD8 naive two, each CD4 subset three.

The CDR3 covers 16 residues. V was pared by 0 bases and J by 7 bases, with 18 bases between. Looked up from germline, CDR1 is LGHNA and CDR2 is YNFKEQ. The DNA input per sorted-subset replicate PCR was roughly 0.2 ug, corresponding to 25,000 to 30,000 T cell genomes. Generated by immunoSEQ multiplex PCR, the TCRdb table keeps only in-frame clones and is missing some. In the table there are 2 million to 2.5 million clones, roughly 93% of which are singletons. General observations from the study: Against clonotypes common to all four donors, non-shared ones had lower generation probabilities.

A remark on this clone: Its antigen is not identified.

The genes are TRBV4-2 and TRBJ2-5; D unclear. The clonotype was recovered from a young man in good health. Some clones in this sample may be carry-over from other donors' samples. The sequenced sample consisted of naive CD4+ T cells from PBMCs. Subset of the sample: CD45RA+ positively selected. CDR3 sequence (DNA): TGTGCCAGCAGCCAAGAAACGCCAGGTTCGGGCGGGACCCAGTACTTC. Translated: CASSQETPGSGGTQYF.